The 13 T cell receptor beta chains in this list originate from one sample, sequenced in a study of radiation and T cells in renal cell carcinoma. Time point given: blood 4 weeks post-SBRT, at nephrectomy. As to treatment: 15 Gy SBRT to primary tumor, nephrectomy 4 weeks later. Repertoires were generated with immunoSEQ multiplex PCR, while TCRdb's copy carries only in-frame clones and drops some. The repertoire holds under 200,000 clones, with about 87% as singletons. The sequencing here drew on blood, taken from a patient whose treatment included radiotherapy and nephrectomy. These TCRs come from a woman in her forties or fifties with renal cell carcinoma.

As regards this clone: Distinct nucleotide sequences in the sample also encode this CDR3. V gene TRBV6-1 combines with J gene TRBJ2-7; perhaps D is TRBD1 or TRBD2 (6 bases each). Germline CDR1 and CDR2: MNHNS and SASEGT. The CDR3 covers 14 residues. Between the trimmed V and J ends, which lost 1 base and 4 bases, there was a span of 11 bases. The chain's CDR3 is CASSEGEGGYEQYF. The CDR3 DNA reads TGTGCCAGCAGTGAAGGTGAGGGGGGATACGAGCAGTACTTC.

The V and J genes are TRBV9 and TRBJ1-3; 7 nucleotides align to TRBD1. Germline V CDR1 and CDR2: SGDLS, YYNGEE. The CDR3 consists of 14 residues. V shed 1 base, J shed 8 bases, and the junction held 6 bases outside the gene matches. The CDR3 nucleotides read TGTGCCAGCAGCGTAACGACAGGGCTTCACACCATATATTTT. It specifies CASSVTTGLHTIYF.

The J gene is TRBJ2-7, the V gene TRBV12-5; no reliable D call. Germline values: CDR1 LGHNT, CDR2 FRNRAP. Trimming removed 5 bases at V and 2 bases at J, with 16 bases between. The CDR3 sequence is 15 residues long. Here the CDR3 DNA reads TGTGCTAGTGGTACCTCAACCAACCCCCCCTACGAGCAGTACTTC. It specifies CASGTSTNPPYEQYF.

This chain connects TRBV6-6 to TRBJ1-1; weak D call: TRBD1 (5 bases). The V end lost 4 bases, the J end lost 7 bases, and 19 bases lay between the germline ends. Per germline, CDR1 MNHNY and CDR2 SVGAGI (reference sequence). The CDR3 runs 15 residues. Written as DNA, the CDR3 is TGTGCCAGCAGTTTCCCCGGCAGGGTTGACGGTGAAGCTTTCTTT. It yields the protein CASSFPGRVDGEAFF.

The V gene is TRBV9, the J gene TRBJ1-1; TRBD1 aligns across 7 bases. V shed 6 bases, J shed 4 bases, and the junction held 12 bases outside the gene matches. The V gene's germline CDR1 is SGDLS and CDR2 YYNGEE. The CDR3 loop spans 15 amino acids. CDR3 sequence (DNA): TGTGCCAGCACCGTTACAGGGGAAGCGTCCACTGAAGCTTTCTTT. Protein: CASTVTGEASTEAFF. The entire variable domain, with the rest obtained from reference TRBV9 and TRBJ1-1, is as follows: DSGVTQTPKHLITATGQRVTLRCSPRSGDLSVYWYQQSLDQGLQFLIQYYNGEERAKGNILERFSAQQFPDLHSELNLSSLELGDSALYFCASTVTGEASTEAFFGQGTRLTVV.

J is TRBJ2-7 and V is TRBV7-6; D is possibly TRBD1 or TRBD2 (6 bases each). CDR3 size: 15 residues. CDR1 is SGHVS and CDR2 is FNYEAQ in the germline V gene. The V end was cut by 5 bases, the J end by 5 bases, with 19 bases between. The CDR3 spells CASSQTGFPSDEQYF. CDR3 nucleotides: TGTGCCAGCAGCCAAACAGGGTTTCCTAGCGACGAGCAGTACTTC.

Points on this clone: A much larger clonotype is one base distant, so this may be a read error. This sequence joins TRBV30 and TRBJ1-2; D gene ambiguous. V lost 1 base, J lost 0 bases, and 3 bases lay in between. This CDR3 has 12 amino acids. The germline V gene encodes CDR1 GTSNPN and CDR2 SVGIG (reference sequence). The CDR3 region is CAWSEANYGYTF. CDR3 nucleotide sequence: TGTGCCTGGAGTGAGGCTAACTATGGCTACACCTTC.

The chain links TRBV30 to TRBJ1-2, with D tentatively TRBD1 (6 bases). The CDR3 consists of 14 residues. Germline V gene lookup returns CDR1 GTSNPN and CDR2 SVGIG (reference sequence). The V end lost 2 bases, the J end lost 4 bases, and 14 bases lay between the germline ends. CDR3 sequence (DNA): TGTGCCTGGAGTCGCATGGGGGCCGTCTATGGCTACACCTTC. It translates to CAWSRMGAVYGYTF.

This clone was counted only a few times. The junction does not match germline at one end; this may be a read error. V gene TRBV2 combines with J gene TRBJ1-2, with 8 bases matching TRBD1. Germline values: CDR1 SNHLY, CDR2 FYNNEI. This CDR3 comprises 15 residues. CDR3: CASSVLPAGQGPHRF. CDR3 bases: TGTGCCAGCAGTGTGCTGCCGGCTGGACAGGGTCCTCACCGATTC.

The chain has TRBV19 and TRBJ2-5, with 12 bases lining up with TRBD2. V gave up 2 bases and J gave up 4 bases; unmatched junction bases: 2. Per germline, CDR1 LNHDA and CDR2 SQIVND (reference sequence). The CDR3 sequence is 15 residues long. Here the CDR3 reads CASSILAGGRETQYF. CDR3 bases: TGTGCCAGTAGTATACTAGCGGGGGGGCGAGAGACCCAGTACTTC.

This chain uses TRBV7-2 with TRBJ2-3, with 9 positions matching TRBD2. Unmatched junction bases numbered 9, after V lost 5 bases and J lost 0 bases. This CDR3 is 17 amino acids long. CDR1 and CDR2 from the germline V gene are SGHTA and FQGNSA. CDR3 in amino acids: CASSLPSGGPSTDTQYF. As DNA, the CDR3 is TGTGCCAGCAGCCTCCCGAGCGGGGGGCCTAGCACAGATACGCAGTATTTT.

The chain has TRBV7-9 and TRBJ1-2; D possibly corresponds to TRBD1 (6 bases). Germline V gives CDR1 SEHNR, CDR2 FQNEAQ (reference sequence). Trimming stripped 5 bases from V and 6 bases from J, with 22 bases between. This CDR3 is built from 16 residues. CDR3 sequence: CASSLTGYRDPNGYTF. The CDR3 bases are TGTGCCAGCAGCCTCACAGGCTACAGGGACCCCAATGGCTACACCTTC. The full variable domain, in which reference TRBV7-9 and TRBJ1-2 provide the parts outside the CDR3, is DTGVSQNPRHKITKRGQNVTFRCDPISEHNRLYWYRQTLGQGPEFLTYFQNEAQLEKSRLLSDRFSAERPKGSFSTLEIQRTEQGDSAMYLCASSLTGYRDPNGYTFGSGTRLTVV.

V and J are TRBV6-5 and TRBJ1-2; 7 bases match TRBD1. CDR1 is MNHEY and CDR2 is SVGAGI in the germline V gene. This CDR3 is 13 amino acids long. Trimming cost V 4 bases and J 8 bases; bases outside gene matches: 7. CDR3 protein: CASSFTGAEGYTF. The CDR3 DNA reads as TGTGCCAGCAGTTTCACAGGGGCGGAGGGCTACACCTTC.